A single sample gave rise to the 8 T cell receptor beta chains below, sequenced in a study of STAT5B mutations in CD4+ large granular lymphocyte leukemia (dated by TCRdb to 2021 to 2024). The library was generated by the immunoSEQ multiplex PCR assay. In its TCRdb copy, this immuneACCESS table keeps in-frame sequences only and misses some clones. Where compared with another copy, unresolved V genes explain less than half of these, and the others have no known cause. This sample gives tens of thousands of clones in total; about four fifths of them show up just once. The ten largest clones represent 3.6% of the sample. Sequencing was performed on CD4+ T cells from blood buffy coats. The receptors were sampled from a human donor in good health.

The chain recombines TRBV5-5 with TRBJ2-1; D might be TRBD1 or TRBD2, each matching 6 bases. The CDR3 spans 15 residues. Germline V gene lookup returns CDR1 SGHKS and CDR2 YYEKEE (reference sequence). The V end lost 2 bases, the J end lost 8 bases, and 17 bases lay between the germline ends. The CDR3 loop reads CASSLGGGPGYEQFF. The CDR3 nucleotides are TGTGCCAGCAGCTTAGGGGGAGGTCCGGGCTATGAGCAGTTCTTC.

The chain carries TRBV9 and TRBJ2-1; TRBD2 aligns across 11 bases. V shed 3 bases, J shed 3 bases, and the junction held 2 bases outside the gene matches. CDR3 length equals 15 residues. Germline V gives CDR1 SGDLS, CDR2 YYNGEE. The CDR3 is CASSAGTSGYNEQFF. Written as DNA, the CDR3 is TGTGCCAGCAGCGCCGGGACTAGCGGCTACAATGAGCAGTTCTTC.

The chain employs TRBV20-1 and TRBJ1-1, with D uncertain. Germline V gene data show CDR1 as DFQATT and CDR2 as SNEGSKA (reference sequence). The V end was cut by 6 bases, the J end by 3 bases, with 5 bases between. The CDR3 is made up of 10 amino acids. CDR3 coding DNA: TGCAGTGCCCACGACACTGAAGCTTTCTTT. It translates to CSAHDTEAFF.

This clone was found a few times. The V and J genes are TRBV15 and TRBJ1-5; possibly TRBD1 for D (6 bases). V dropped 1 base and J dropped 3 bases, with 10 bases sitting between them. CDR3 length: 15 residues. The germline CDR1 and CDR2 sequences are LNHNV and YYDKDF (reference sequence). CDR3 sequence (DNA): TGTGCCACCAGCAGAGGACAGGAATTCAATCAGCCCCAGCATTTT. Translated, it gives CATSRGQEFNQPQHF.

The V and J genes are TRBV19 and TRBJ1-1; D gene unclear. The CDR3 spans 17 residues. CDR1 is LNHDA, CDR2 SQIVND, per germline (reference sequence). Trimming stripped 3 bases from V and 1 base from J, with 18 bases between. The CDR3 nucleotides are TGTGCCAGTAGTATTGGAATGCGTGGAGCCCGGAACACTGAAGCTTTCTTT. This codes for CASSIGMRGARNTEAFF.

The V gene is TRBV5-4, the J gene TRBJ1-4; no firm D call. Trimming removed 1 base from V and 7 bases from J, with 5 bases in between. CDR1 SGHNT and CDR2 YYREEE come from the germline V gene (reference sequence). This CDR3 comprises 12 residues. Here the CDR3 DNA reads TGTGCCAGCAGCTTGATAGGTGAAAAACTGTTTTTT. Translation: CASSLIGEKLFF.

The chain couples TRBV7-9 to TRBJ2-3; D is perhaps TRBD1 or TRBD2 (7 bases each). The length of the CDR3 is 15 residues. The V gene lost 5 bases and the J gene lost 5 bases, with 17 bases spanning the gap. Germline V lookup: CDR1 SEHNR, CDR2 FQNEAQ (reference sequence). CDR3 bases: TGTGCCAGCAGCCCCGCAGGGGGGGCTTTAGATACGCAGTATTTT. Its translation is CASSPAGGALDTQYF.

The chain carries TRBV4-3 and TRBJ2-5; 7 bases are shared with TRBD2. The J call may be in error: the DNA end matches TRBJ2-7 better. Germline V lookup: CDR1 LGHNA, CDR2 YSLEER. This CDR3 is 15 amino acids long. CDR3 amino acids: CASSQTSVPSYEQYF. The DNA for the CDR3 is TGCGCCAGCAGCCAAACTAGCGTCCCCTCCTACGAGCAGTACTTC.